The 25 T cell receptor beta chains given below trace back to one sample, sequenced in a study of blood T cells in healthy people across ages. Using a J-beta primer mix together with a sample-barcoded 5' primer, a second PCR was run for roughly 6 to 11 cycles. TCRdb reanalysed the 5' RACE reads using MiXCR and keeps one entry per CDR3 protein. The sample consists of around 750,000 distinct CDR3 sequences, approximately 55% of them appearing once. Sequenced: blood. Source of these receptors: an elderly man in good health.

This sequence joins TRBV2 and TRBJ2-3; no reliable D call. Germline V lookup: CDR1 SNHLY, CDR2 FYNNEI. The CDR3 is 11 residues long. Trimming pared 8 bases from V and 6 bases from J, leaving 9 bases between. The CDR3 protein is CASPRADTQYF. The CDR3 DNA is TGTGCCAGCCCACGGGCGGATACGCAGTATTTT.

The rearrangement joins TRBV6-8 to TRBJ2-5; 7 bases agree with TRBD2. The closer fit of TRBJ2-7 to the DNA end suggests the J call may be wrong. CDR1 and CDR2 (germline): MNHGY, SAAAGT. The CDR3 totals 13 residues. The CDR3 reads CAHLGRVGYEQYF. The CDR3 DNA sequence: TGTGCCCACCTTGGGAGGGTAGGCTACGAGCAGTACTTC.

The chain carries TRBV5-1 and TRBJ2-7, with 7 positions matching TRBD2. This CDR3 is built from 15 residues. V trimming: 6 bases; J trimming: 0 bases; junction bases outside the gene matches: 9. Germline CDR1 is SGHRS and CDR2 is YFSETQ. The CDR3 reads CASTPAASGSYEQYF. For the CDR3, the DNA is TGCGCCAGCACCCCGGCGGCTAGCGGCTCCTACGAGCAGTACTTC.

V gene TRBV11-2 combines with J gene TRBJ1-4; 9 bases fit TRBD1. This CDR3 comprises 14 residues. After removal of 4 bases from V and 8 bases from J, the junction contained 5 bases not matched to a gene. Germline lookup yields CDR1 SGHAT and CDR2 FQNNGV. The CDR3 nucleotides read TGTGCCAGCAGCTCCGGGACAGGGAACGAAAAACTGTTTTTT. Protein sequence: CASSSGTGNEKLFF.

This sequence joins TRBV6-2 or TRBV6-3 and TRBJ2-1; 12 bases align to TRBD2. The CDR3 is made up of 16 amino acids. V gave up 5 bases and J gave up 5 bases; unmatched junction bases: 7. From germline, CDR1 is MNHEY and CDR2 SVGEGT. CDR3 sequence (DNA): TGTGCCAGCAGTCCCCGGACTAGCGGGACGGACAATGAGCAGTTCTTC. Its protein product is CASSPRTSGTDNEQFF.

The chain couples TRBV5-1 to TRBJ2-6, with 12 nucleotides matching TRBD1. V lost 4 bases and J lost 3; bases outside the gene matches: 5. CDR1 and CDR2 (germline): SGHRS, YFSETQ. The CDR3 is 17 residues long. CDR3 sequence reads: CASSPGQGARGANVLTF. Here the CDR3 DNA reads TGCGCCAGCAGCCCGGGACAGGGGGCGCGTGGGGCCAACGTCCTGACTTTC.

This clonotype was observed once. The chain recombines TRBV11-1 with TRBJ2-1; 13 bases align to TRBD2. The CDR3 is 16 residues long. The V segment lost 5 bases and the J segment 9 bases; nucleotides outside the gene matches: 10. Germline-derived CDR1 and CDR2 are SGHAT and FQDESV (reference sequence). This chain's CDR3 is CASSGRLAGGLGEQFF. In DNA form, the CDR3 reads TGTGCCAGCAGCGGAAGACTAGCGGGGGGCCTAGGTGAGCAGTTCTTC.

V gene TRBV12-3 or TRBV12-4 combines with J gene TRBJ1-2, with D hard to call. Trimming took 5 bases from V and 5 from J, leaving 18 bases between them. The CDR3 length is 15 residues. This CDR3 reads CASSPHTALRYGYTF. CDR3 coding DNA: TGTGCCAGCAGTCCCCACACTGCCCTGCGGTATGGCTACACCTTC.

The gene calls are TRBV10-1 and TRBJ2-7; TRBD1 or TRBD2 may be the D gene (6 bases each). There are 14 residues in the CDR3. V shed 7 bases and J shed 12 bases, with 25 bases lying between them. Germline assignment: CDR1 WNHNN and CDR2 SYGVQD (reference sequence). CDR3 bases: TGCGCCAGCACCAACCACCCAGCAGGCACGGGGGCGTACTTC. This encodes CASTNHPAGTGAYF.

The chain uses TRBV20-1 and TRBJ1-2; no clear D. The CDR3 is 14 amino acids. Trimming left V 7 bases short and J 0 bases short, with 15 bases between. CDR1 DFQATT and CDR2 SNEGSKA come from the germline V gene (reference sequence). This chain's CDR3 is CSVKMGDANYGYTF. The CDR3 coding sequence is TGCAGTGTCAAAATGGGCGACGCTAACTATGGCTACACCTTC.

The V gene is TRBV9, the J gene TRBJ2-4; TRBD2 might be the D (6 bases). The V gene lost 4 bases and the J gene lost 4 bases, with 15 bases spanning the gap. This CDR3 comprises 15 residues. Germline assignment: CDR1 SGDLS and CDR2 YYNGEE. The CDR3 coding sequence is TGTGCCAGCAGCCCCCGTCGGGAGCCGAAAAACATTCAGTACTTC. It translates to CASSPRREPKNIQYF.

The table lists this clonotype with a few counts. The chain has TRBV27 and TRBJ2-6; the D is unclear. V lost 6 bases, J lost 0 bases, and 6 bases lay in between. This CDR3 comprises 14 residues. Germline CDR1 MNHEY, CDR2 SMNVEV (reference sequence). CDR3 in amino acids: CASRGPSGANVLTF. Here the CDR3 DNA reads TGTGCCAGCAGAGGGCCCTCTGGGGCCAACGTCCTGACTTTC.

This clonotype was observed a handful of times. The chain is built from TRBV2 and TRBJ2-3, with D tentatively TRBD1 or TRBD2 (5 bases each). The CDR3 runs 14 residues. V dropped 11 bases and J dropped 1 base, with 16 bases sitting between them. The germline V gene has CDR1 SNHLY and CDR2 FYNNEI. The CDR3 nucleotides read TGTGCCTTCCACCCCAGGGACGGCACAGATACGCAGTATTTT. Protein: CAFHPRDGTDTQYF.

This clonotype came up a few times. J is TRBJ1-4 and V is TRBV20-1; D call uncertain. Trimming removed 5 bases at V and 0 bases at J, with 7 bases between. Looked up from germline, CDR1 is DFQATT and CDR2 is SNEGSKA (reference sequence). The CDR3 runs to 13 residues. CDR3 in DNA: TGCAGTGCTCGTACAGCAACTAATGAAAAACTGTTTTTT. Its translation: CSARTATNEKLFF.

This clonotype was seen a handful of times. The CDR3 sequence is CASSLSAVGQGGNNEQFF. CDR3 coding DNA: TGCGCCAGCAGCTTGTCGGCCGTGGGACAGGGTGGTAACAATGAGCAGTTCTTC. The chain couples TRBV5-1 to TRBJ2-1; 9 bases align to TRBD1. Germline trimming cut 1 base from V and 5 bases from J; bases unmatched to any gene: 13. The CDR3 sequence is 18 residues long. Per germline, CDR1 SGHRS and CDR2 YFSETQ.

The chain couples TRBV28 to TRBJ2-7, with 8 bases fitting TRBD2. Germline CDR1 is MDHEN and CDR2 is SYDVKM. This CDR3 comprises 14 residues. V was clipped by 6 bases and J by 3 bases; unmatched bases: 7. DNA of the CDR3: TGTGCCAGCAGCCTGGGACTAGAATACTACGAGCAGTACTTC. It translates to CASSLGLEYYEQYF.

This rearrangement joins TRBV29-1 to TRBJ1-5; no clear D gene. The CDR3 runs 13 residues. Trimming left V 4 bases short and J 0 bases short, with 7 bases between. Germline-derived CDR1 and CDR2 are SQVTM and ANQGSEA. CDR3 amino acids: CSVGTNSNQPQHF. Written as DNA, the CDR3 is TGCAGCGTTGGAACGAATAGCAATCAGCCCCAGCATTTT.

The V gene is TRBV20-1, the J gene TRBJ2-1; 9 bases agree with TRBD2. The CDR3 spans 14 residues. J lost 9 bases, V lost 6 bases, and 12 bases had no gene match. Germline-derived CDR1 and CDR2 are DFQATT and SNEGSKA (reference sequence). The DNA of the CDR3 is TGCAGTGCAAAGGTCCCGGGACTAGCCGTTGAGCAGTTCTTC. It yields the protein CSAKVPGLAVEQFF.

The chain joins TRBV20-1 to TRBJ2-1; 8 positions match TRBD2. CDR3 size: 13 residues. V lost 5 bases, J lost 6 bases, and 6 bases stayed unmatched. Looked up from germline, CDR1 is DFQATT and CDR2 is SNEGSKA (reference sequence). CDR3 nucleotide sequence: TGCAGTGCTGGCAGTACTAGCGGCAATGAGCAGTTCTTC. It translates to CSAGSTSGNEQFF.

Concerning this clonotype: A much more abundant neighbour one base away suggests this may be a read error. V gene TRBV7-2 combines with J gene TRBJ2-1; D not resolved. The tail of the sequence fits TRBJ2-7 better, so the J call may be wrong. Germline-derived CDR1 and CDR2 are SGHTA and FQGNSA. This CDR3 is built from 12 residues. The CDR3 is CASSQPPGEQYF. The DNA for the CDR3 is TGTGCCAGCAGCCAACCCCCCGGCGAGCAGTACTTC.

This clonotype was seen a few times. V gene TRBV6-2 or TRBV6-3 combines with J gene TRBJ2-4; TRBD2 aligns across 8 bases. Matching the DNA end better, TRBJ2-7 makes the J call doubtful. The CDR3 covers 14 residues. The germline gives CDR1 MNHEY, CDR2 SVGEGT. Written as DNA, the CDR3 is TGTGCCAGCAATCCGCCCGGGAGGGTCTACGAGCAGTACTTC. Protein product: CASNPPGRVYEQYF.

The rearrangement joins TRBV7-2 to TRBJ1-2, with D perhaps matching TRBD1 (5 bases). This CDR3 region has 13 residues. The germline V and J ends were trimmed by 1 base and 9 bases, with 12 bases remaining between them. In germline, CDR1 is SGHTA, CDR2 FQGNSA. The CDR3 sequence is CASSLGRGSRYTF. CDR3 DNA sequence: TGTGCCAGCAGCTTAGGTCGGGGGAGTCGCTACACCTTC. Filled out from reference TRBV7-2 and TRBJ1-2, the complete variable domain reads GAGVSQSPSNKVTEKGKDVELRCDPISGHTALYWYRQSLGQGLEFLIYFQGNSAPDKSGLPSDRFSAERTGGSVSTLTIQRTQQEDSAVYLCASSLGRGSRYTFGSGTRLTVV.

This clonotype was observed a few times. The J gene is TRBJ2-7, the V gene TRBV5-1, with 9 nucleotides matching TRBD1. The CDR3 is 17 amino acids. The germline CDR1 and CDR2 sequences are SGHRS and YFSETQ. Trimming cost V 6 bases and J 3 bases; bases outside gene matches: 16. The CDR3 is CASTPIGTGNLNYEQYF. The CDR3 bases are TGCGCCAGCACACCCATCGGGACAGGGAATTTGAACTACGAGCAGTACTTC.

This clonotype was counted only a few times. The V gene is TRBV2, the J gene TRBJ2-3; 7 nucleotides match TRBD2. With V trimmed by 1 base and J by 3 bases, 10 bases remained unmatched. CDR3 length equals 17 residues. Germline CDR1 reads SNHLY; CDR2 reads FYNNEI. CDR3 loop: CASSEVRGRALTDTQYF. CDR3 bases: TGTGCCAGCAGTGAAGTTCGTGGGAGGGCCTTAACAGATACGCAGTATTTT.

This clonotype has more than one count but fewer than ten. The V gene is TRBV6-7, the J gene TRBJ2-3; D unresolved. TRBV6-7 belongs to the ORF category, with a function that is uncertain. The CDR3 runs to 11 residues. Deletions cut 6 bases from V and 14 bases from J, with 15 bases between. The CDR3: CASSKGRYAYF. The CDR3, as DNA: TGTGCCAGCAGCAAGGGCAGATACGCGTATTTT.